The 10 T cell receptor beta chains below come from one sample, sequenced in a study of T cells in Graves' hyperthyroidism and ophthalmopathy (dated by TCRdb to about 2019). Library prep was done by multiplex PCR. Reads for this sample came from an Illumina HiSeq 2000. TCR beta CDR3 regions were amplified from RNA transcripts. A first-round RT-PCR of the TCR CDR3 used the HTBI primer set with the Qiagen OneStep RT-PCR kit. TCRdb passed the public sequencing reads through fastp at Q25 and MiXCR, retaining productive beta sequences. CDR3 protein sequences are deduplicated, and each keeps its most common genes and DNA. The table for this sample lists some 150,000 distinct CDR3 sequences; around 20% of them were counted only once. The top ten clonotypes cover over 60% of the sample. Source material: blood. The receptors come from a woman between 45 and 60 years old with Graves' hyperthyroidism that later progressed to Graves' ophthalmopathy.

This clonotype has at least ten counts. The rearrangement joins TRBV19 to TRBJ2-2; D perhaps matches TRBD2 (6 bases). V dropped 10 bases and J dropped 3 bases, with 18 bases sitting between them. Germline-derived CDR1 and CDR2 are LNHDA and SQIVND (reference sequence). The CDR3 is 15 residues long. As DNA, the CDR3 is TGTGCCACCAAGCCTCTAGCGTGGGACACCGGGGAGCTGTTTTTT. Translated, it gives CATKPLAWDTGELFF.

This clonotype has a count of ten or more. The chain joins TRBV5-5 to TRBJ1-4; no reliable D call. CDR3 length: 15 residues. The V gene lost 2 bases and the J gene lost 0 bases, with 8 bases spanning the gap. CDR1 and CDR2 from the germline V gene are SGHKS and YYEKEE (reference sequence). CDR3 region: CASSFHTTTNEKLFF. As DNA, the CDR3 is TGTGCCAGCAGCTTCCACACAACAACTAATGAAAAACTGTTTTTT. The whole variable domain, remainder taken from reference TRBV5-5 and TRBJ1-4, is DAGVTQSPTHLIKTRGQQVTLRCSPISGHKSVSWYQQVLGQGPQFIFQYYEKEERGRGNFPDRFSARQFPNYSSELNVNALLLGDSALYLCASSFHTTTNEKLFFGSGTQLSVL.

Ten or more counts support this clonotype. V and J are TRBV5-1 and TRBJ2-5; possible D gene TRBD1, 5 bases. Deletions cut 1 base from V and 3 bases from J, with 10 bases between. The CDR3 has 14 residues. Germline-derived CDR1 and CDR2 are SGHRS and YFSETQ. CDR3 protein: CASSLRQGKETQYF. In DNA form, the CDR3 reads TGCGCCAGCAGCTTGAGGCAGGGTAAAGAGACCCAGTACTTC.

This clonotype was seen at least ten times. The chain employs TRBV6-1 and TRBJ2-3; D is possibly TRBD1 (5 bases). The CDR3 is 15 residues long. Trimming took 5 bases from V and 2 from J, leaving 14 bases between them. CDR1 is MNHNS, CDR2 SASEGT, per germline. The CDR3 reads CASSSQGLNTDTQYF. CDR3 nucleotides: TGTGCCAGCAGTTCTCAGGGTCTCAACACAGATACGCAGTATTTT.

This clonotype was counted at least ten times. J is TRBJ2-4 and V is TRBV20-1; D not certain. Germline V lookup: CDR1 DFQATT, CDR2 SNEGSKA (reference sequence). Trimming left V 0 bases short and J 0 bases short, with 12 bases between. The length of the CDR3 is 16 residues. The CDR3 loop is CSARDPSGPAKNIQYF. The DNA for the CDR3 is TGCAGTGCTAGAGACCCCTCTGGCCCAGCCAAAAACATTCAGTACTTC.

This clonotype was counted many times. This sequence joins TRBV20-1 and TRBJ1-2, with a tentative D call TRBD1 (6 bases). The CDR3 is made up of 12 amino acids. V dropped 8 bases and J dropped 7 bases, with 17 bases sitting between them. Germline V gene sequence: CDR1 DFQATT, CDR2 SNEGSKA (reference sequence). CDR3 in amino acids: CSPQGSKGGYTF. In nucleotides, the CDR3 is TGCAGTCCACAGGGAAGTAAGGGTGGCTACACCTTC.

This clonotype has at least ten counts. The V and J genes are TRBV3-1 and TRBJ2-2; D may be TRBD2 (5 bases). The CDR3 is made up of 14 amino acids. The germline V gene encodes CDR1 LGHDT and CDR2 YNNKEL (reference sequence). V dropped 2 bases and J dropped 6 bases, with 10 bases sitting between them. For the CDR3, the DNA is TGTGCCAGCAGCCAAAGCCCCGGGGCCGGGGAGCTGTTTTTT. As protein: CASSQSPGAGELFF.

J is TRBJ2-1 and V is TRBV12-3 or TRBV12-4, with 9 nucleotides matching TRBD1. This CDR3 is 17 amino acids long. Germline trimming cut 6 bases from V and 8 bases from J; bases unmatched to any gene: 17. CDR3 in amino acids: CASRGTGRNRGNYEQFF. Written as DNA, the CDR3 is TGTGCCAGCAGGGGGACAGGGAGAAACCGCGGGAATTATGAGCAGTTCTTC.

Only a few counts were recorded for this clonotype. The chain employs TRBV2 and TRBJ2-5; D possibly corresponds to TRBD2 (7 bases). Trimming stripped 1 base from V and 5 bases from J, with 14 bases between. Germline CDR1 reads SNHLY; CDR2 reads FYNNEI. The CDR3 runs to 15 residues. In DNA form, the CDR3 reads TGTGCCAGCAGTGAAGTCCGGGGGGCTGGGGAGACCCAGTACTTC. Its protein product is CASSEVRGAGETQYF.

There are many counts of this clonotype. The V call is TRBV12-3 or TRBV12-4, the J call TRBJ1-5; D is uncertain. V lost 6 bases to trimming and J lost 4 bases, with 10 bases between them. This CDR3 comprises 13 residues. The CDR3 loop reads CASSLGPNQPQHF. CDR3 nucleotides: TGTGCCAGCAGCCTTGGACCGAATCAGCCCCAGCATTTT.